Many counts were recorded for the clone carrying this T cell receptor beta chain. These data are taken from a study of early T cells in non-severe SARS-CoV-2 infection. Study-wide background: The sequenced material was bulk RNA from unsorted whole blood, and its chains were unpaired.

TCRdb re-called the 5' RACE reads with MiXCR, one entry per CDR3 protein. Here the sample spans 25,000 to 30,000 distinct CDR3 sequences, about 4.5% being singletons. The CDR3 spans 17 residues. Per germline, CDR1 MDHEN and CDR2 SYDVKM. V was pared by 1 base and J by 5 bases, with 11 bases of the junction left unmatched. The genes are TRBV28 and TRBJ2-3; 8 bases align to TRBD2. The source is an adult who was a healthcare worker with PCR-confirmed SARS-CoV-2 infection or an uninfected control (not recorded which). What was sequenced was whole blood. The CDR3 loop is CASSLSVVGRGGDTQYF. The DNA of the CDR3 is TGTGCCAGCAGTTTATCGGTTGTCGGGAGGGGTGGAGATACGCAGTATTTT.